This T cell receptor beta chain stems from a study of shared clonotypes between healthy human individuals. V was shortened by 7 bases and J by 1 base, with 13 bases between the two germline ends. This CDR3 is built from 14 residues. From germline, CDR1 is MNHNS and CDR2 SASEGT. The repertoire was sequenced with immunoSEQ multiplex PCR; TCRdb's copy has only in-frame clones and lacks some. The data show 330,000 or so clones, roughly 70% seen once. The specimen was memory CD4+ T cells sorted from blood. Specified subset: CD45RA-negative fraction. This sequence was found in a man aged 25-45 years in good health. V is TRBV6-1 and J is TRBJ1-1, with a tentative D call TRBD1 (6 bases). The DNA of the CDR3 is TGTGCCAGCATCCCAGGGGTTTCGAACACTGAAGCTTTCTTT. Translating gives CASIPGVSNTEAFF.